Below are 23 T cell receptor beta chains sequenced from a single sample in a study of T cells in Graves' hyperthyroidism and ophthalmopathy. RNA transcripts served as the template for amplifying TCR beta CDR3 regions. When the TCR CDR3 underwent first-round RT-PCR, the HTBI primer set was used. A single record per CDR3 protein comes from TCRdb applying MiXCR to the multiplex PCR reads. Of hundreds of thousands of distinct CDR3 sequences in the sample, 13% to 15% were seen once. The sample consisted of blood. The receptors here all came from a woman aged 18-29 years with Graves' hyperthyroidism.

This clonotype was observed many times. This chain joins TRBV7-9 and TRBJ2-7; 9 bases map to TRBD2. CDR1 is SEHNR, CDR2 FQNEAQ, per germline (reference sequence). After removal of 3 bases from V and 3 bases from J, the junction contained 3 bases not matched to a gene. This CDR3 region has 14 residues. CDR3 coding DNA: TGTGCCAGCAGCTTGATTAGCGGGAGCTACGAGCAGTACTTC. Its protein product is CASSLISGSYEQYF.

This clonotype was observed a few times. The CDR3 here is CSARDPWKGPRFF. CDR3 in DNA: TGCAGTGCTAGAGATCCCTGGAAAGGCCCCCGGTTCTTT. The gene calls are TRBV20-1 and TRBJ1-1; D is unresolved. The V end lost 0 bases, the J end lost 14 bases, and 19 bases lay between the germline ends. This CDR3 spans 13 amino acids. Per the germline V gene, CDR1 is DFQATT and CDR2 is SNEGSKA (reference sequence).

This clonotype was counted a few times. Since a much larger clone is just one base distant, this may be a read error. The chain's CDR3 is CASSPQGGLENTEASF. CDR3 sequence (DNA): TGTGCCAGCTCACCGCAAGGGGGTCTTGAGAACACTGAAGCTTCCTTT. The V call is TRBV18, the J call TRBJ1-1; a possible D gene is TRBD1 (6 bases). The CDR3 extends over 16 amino acids. Germline V gene sequence: CDR1 KGHSH, CDR2 LQKENI.

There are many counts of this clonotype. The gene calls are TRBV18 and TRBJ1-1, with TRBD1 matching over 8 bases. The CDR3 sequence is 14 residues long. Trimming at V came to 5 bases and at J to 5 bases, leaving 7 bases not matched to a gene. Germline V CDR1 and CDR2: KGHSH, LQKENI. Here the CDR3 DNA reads TGTGCCAGCTCAGACGGACAGGGTATGACTGAAGCTTTCTTT. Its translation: CASSDGQGMTEAFF.

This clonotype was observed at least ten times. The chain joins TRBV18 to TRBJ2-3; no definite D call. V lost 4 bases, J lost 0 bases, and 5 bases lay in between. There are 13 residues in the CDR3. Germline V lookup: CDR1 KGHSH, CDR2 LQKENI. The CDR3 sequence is CASSLRSTDTQYF. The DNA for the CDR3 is TGTGCCAGCTCACTCCGCAGCACAGATACGCAGTATTTT.

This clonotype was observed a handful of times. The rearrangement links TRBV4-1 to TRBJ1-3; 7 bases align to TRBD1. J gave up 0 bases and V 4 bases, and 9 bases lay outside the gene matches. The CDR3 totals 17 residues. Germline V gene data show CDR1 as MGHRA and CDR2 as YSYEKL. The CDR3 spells CASSLLPGQSSGNTIYF. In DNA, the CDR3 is TGCGCCAGCAGCCTTCTGCCGGGACAGAGCTCTGGAAACACCATATATTTT.

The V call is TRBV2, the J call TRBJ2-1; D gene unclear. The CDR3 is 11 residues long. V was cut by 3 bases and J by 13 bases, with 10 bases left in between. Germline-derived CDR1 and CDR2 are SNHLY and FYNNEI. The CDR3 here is CASSDFETQFF. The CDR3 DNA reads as TGTGCCAGCAGTGATTTTGAGACCCAGTTCTTC.

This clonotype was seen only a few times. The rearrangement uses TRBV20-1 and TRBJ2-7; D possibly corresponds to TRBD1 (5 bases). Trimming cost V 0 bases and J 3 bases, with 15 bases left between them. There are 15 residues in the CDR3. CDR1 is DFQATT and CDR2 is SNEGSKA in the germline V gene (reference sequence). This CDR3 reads CSARDLLDINYEQYF. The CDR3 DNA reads TGCAGTGCTAGAGATCTGTTGGACATTAACTACGAGCAGTACTTC.

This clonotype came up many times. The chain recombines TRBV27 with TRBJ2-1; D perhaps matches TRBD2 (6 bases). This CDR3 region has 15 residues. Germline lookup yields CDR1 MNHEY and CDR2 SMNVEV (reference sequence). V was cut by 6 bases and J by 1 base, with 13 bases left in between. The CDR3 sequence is CASRPLAPSYNEQFF. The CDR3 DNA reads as TGTGCCAGCAGACCCCTAGCGCCTTCCTACAATGAGCAGTTCTTC.

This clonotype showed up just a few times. Here the CDR3 DNA reads TGTGCCAGCAGCTCCAACAGGGGGTGGGAGGTCAACAATGAGCAGTTCTTC. Translating it yields CASSSNRGWEVNNEQFF. This chain uses TRBV11-2 with TRBJ2-1; TRBD1 matches at 8 bases. Germline assignment: CDR1 SGHAT and CDR2 FQNNGV. V gave up 4 bases and J gave up 5 bases; unmatched junction bases: 13. The CDR3 loop spans 17 amino acids.

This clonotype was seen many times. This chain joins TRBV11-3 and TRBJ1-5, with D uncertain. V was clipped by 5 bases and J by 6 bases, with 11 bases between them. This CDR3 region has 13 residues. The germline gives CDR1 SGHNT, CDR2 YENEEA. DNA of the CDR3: TGTGCCAGCAGCCCAGGACCATCTCAGCCCCAGCATTTT. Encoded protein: CASSPGPSQPQHF.

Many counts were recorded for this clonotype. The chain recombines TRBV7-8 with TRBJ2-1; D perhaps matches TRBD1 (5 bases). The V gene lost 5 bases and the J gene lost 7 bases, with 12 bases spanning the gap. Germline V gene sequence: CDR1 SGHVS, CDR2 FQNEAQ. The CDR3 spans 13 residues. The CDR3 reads CASSLSGRNEQFF. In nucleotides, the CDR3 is TGTGCCAGCAGCCTATCAGGGCGGAATGAGCAGTTCTTC. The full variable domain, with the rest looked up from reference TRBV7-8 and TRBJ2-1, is GAGVSQSPRYKVAKRGQDVALRCDPISGHVSLFWYQQALGQGPEFLTYFQNEAQLDKSGLPSDRFFAERPEGSVSTLKIQRTQQEDSAVYLCASSLSGRNEQFFGPGTRLTVL.

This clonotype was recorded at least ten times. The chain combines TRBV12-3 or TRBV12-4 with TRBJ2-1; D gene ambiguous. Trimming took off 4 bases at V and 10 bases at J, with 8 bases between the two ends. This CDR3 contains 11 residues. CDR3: CASSSFREQFF. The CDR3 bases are TGTGCCAGCAGTTCCTTCAGGGAGCAGTTCTTC.

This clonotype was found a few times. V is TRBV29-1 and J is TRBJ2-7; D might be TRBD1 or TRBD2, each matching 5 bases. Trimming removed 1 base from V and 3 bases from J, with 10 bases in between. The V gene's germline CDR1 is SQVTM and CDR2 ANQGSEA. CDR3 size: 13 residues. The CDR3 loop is CSVEGGRGYEQYF. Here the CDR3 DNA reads TGCAGCGTTGAAGGGGGCCGGGGCTACGAGCAGTACTTC.

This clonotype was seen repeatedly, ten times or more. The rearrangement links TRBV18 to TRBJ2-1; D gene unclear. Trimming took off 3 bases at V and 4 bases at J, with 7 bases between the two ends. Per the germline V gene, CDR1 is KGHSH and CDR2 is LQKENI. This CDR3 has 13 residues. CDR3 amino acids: CASSPSVYNEQFF. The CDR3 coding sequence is TGTGCCAGCTCACCTTCCGTTTACAATGAGCAGTTCTTC.

CDR3 amino acids: CASSLPEGEAFF. CDR3 coding DNA: TGTGCCAGCTCACTCCCGGAGGGCGAAGCTTTCTTT. The rearrangement uses TRBV18 and TRBJ1-1; D is undetermined. V was cut by 4 bases and J by 8 bases, with 11 bases left in between. Germline CDR1 is KGHSH and CDR2 is LQKENI. This CDR3 contains 12 residues.

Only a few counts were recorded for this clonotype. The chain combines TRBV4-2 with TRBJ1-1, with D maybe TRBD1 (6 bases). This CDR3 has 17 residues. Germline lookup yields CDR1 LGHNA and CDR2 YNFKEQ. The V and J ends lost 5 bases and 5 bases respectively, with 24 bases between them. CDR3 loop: CASSSPSPSGTQTEAFF. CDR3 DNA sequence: TGTGCCAGCAGCTCCCCTAGCCCTTCCGGGACACAGACTGAAGCTTTCTTT.

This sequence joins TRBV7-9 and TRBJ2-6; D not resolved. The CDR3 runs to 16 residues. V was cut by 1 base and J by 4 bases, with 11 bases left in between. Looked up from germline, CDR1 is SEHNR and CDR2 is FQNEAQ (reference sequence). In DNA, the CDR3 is TGTGCCAGCAGCTTAGTCGGGCAAGCAGGGGCCAACGTCCTGACTTTC. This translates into CASSLVGQAGANVLTF.

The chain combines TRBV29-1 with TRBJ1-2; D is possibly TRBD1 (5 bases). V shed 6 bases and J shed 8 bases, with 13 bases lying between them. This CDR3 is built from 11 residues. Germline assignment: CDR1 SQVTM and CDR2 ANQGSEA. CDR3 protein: CSVSAGDGYTF. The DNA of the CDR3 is TGCAGCGTGAGCGCGGGGGACGGCTACACCTTC.

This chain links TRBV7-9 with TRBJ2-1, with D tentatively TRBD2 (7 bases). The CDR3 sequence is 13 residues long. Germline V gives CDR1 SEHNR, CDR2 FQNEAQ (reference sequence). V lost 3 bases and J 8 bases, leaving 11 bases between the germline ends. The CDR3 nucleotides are TGTGCCAGCAGCTTCCGGGGGGCCCATGAGCAGTTCTTC. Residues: CASSFRGAHEQFF.

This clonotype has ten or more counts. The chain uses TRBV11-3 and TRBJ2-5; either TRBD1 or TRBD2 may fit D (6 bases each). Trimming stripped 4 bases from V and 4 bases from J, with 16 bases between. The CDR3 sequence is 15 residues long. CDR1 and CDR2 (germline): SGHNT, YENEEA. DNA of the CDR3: TGTGCCAGCAGCTCGGCGGGACATAGAGGAGAGACCCAGTACTTC. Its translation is CASSSAGHRGETQYF.

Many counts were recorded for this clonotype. The CDR3 DNA reads as TGTGCCTGGAGTGTAAGTCGAGGAGGCAACACTGAAGCTTTCTTT. Translating it yields CAWSVSRGGNTEAFF. The rearrangement uses TRBV30 and TRBJ1-1; D not resolved. The germline CDR1 and CDR2 sequences are GTSNPN and SVGIG (reference sequence). The ends were cut back, 0 bases at V and 2 bases at J, with 13 bases in the middle. The CDR3 is made up of 15 amino acids.

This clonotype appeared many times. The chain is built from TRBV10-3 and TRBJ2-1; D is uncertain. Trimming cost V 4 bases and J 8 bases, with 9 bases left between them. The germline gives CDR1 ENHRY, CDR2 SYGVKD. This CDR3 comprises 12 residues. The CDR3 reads CAISADTDEQFF. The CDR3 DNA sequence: TGTGCCATCAGTGCCGACACCGATGAGCAGTTCTTC.